This T cell receptor (beta chain) was documented in a study of regulatory T cells in long-lasting Graves disease. The time point is: newly diagnosed GD, antithyroid drugs for less than 3 months. TCR sequences were obtained from RNA taken from PBMCs. The authors built TCR beta libraries using iRepertoire HTBI primers and Arm-PCR of CDR3 regions. One entry per CDR3 protein results from TCRdb running MiXCR on the multiplex PCR reads. Of about 620,000 distinct CDR3 sequences in the sample, around 15% were seen once. CDR1 GTSNPN and CDR2 SVGIG come from the germline V gene (reference sequence). CDR3 length equals 13 residues. Trimming shortened V by 3 bases and J by 9 bases, and 17 bases separated the two germline ends. These same records also appear under a second study, on T cells in Graves' hyperthyroidism and ophthalmopathy.

Sequenced material: peripheral blood mononuclear cells (PBMCs), taken at new diagnosis, from a patient treated with antithyroid drugs. The V and J genes are TRBV30 and TRBJ1-2; D is possibly TRBD1 (5 bases). This sequence originates from a young woman with Graves disease. DNA for the CDR3: TGTGCCTGGAGATCCTTAAACAGGCCGAGCTACACCTTC. Its protein is CAWRSLNRPSYTF.